The 13 T cell receptor beta chains given below trace back to one sample, sequenced in a study of cytomegalovirus exposure and HLA in healthy donors. Primers included in the PCR were 60 Vbeta and 13 Jbeta primers. TCRdb's copy holds only in-frame clones and misses some; the assay was immunoSEQ multiplex PCR. The sample consists of 150,000 to 250,000 clones, roughly four fifths of them appearing once. The sample consisted of PBMCs. Every receptor here comes from a woman aged 50 to 65 in good health and CMV-seropositive.

This chain connects TRBV11-3 to TRBJ2-7; possible D gene TRBD2, 6 bases. V was trimmed by 5 bases and J by 6 bases, leaving 11 bases between them. Germline loops: CDR1 SGHNT, CDR2 YENEEA. The CDR3 spans 12 residues. CDR3 region: CASSLLGGEQYF. The CDR3 DNA sequence: TGTGCCAGCAGCCTCCTGGGGGGCGAGCAGTACTTC.

The chain couples TRBV9 to TRBJ2-7; 9 bases align to TRBD2. V trimming: 4 bases; J trimming: 5 bases; junction bases outside the gene matches: 13. The length of the CDR3 is 16 residues. Germline assignment: CDR1 SGDLS and CDR2 YYNGEE. Here the CDR3 reads CASSTISGGPEDEQYF. CDR3 in DNA: TGTGCCAGCAGCACCATTAGCGGGGGACCTGAAGACGAGCAGTACTTC.

This chain uses TRBV6-6 with TRBJ1-5; TRBD1 agrees at 7 bases. Germline lookup yields CDR1 MNHNY and CDR2 SVGAGI (reference sequence). With 6 bases clipped from V and 5 bases from J, the junction kept 4 bases outside the gene matches. The CDR3 runs 13 residues. CDR3: CASSYRGDQPQHF. The CDR3 DNA follows: TGTGCCAGCAGCTACAGGGGCGATCAGCCCCAGCATTTT.

The chain employs TRBV25-1 and TRBJ1-4, with no clear D. The germline CDR1 and CDR2 sequences are MGHDK and SYGVNS. This CDR3 region has 16 residues. The V end lost 3 bases, the J end lost 0 bases, and 11 bases lay between the germline ends. The CDR3 sequence is CASSEPTWATNEKLFF. DNA of the CDR3: TGTGCCAGCAGTGAGCCGACATGGGCAACTAATGAAAAACTGTTTTTT.

This clone was seen once. The chain is built from TRBV6-5 and TRBJ2-5, with D perhaps TRBD2 (6 bases). There are 12 residues in the CDR3. Germline V gene sequence: CDR1 MNHEY, CDR2 SVGAGI. V lost 6 bases to trimming and J lost 4 bases, with 9 bases between them. In DNA form, the CDR3 reads TGTGCCAGCAGACGGGAGTCAGAGACCCAGTACTTC. Its protein is CASRRESETQYF.

This rearrangement joins TRBV19 to TRBJ2-3, with TRBD2 matching over 9 bases. Germline-derived CDR1 and CDR2 are LNHDA and SQIVND (reference sequence). V was clipped by 5 bases and J by 4 bases; unmatched bases: 1. CDR3 length equals 13 residues. CDR3 region: CASSGGGADTQYF. CDR3 DNA sequence: TGTGCCAGTAGTGGCGGGGGGGCAGATACGCAGTATTTT.

With respect to this clone: Additional DNA sequences in this sample encode the identical CDR3. V usage is TRBV7-9 and J usage is TRBJ1-5, with a weak D call TRBD1 (6 bases). The V gene's germline CDR1 is SEHNR and CDR2 FQNEAQ (reference sequence). The CDR3 is 14 amino acids. Trimming cost V 1 base and J 7 bases, with 11 bases left between them. Here the CDR3 reads CASSLDGGGQPQHF. In nucleotides, the CDR3 is TGTGCCAGCAGCTTAGATGGGGGCGGGCAGCCCCAGCATTTT.

The chain couples TRBV10-3 to TRBJ2-1, with 11 nucleotides matching TRBD2. CDR3 length: 13 residues. V was clipped by 11 bases and J by 3 bases; unmatched bases: 3. CDR1 is ENHRY, CDR2 SYGVKD, per germline. Written as DNA, the CDR3 is TGTGCCGGCGGGACTAGCGGCTACAATGAGCAGTTCTTC. Protein sequence: CAGGTSGYNEQFF.

The chain combines TRBV7-9 with TRBJ1-1, with 8 bases fitting TRBD1. CDR1 is SEHNR and CDR2 is FQNEAQ in the germline V gene (reference sequence). The CDR3 extends over 14 amino acids. The V segment lost 1 base and the J segment 6 bases; nucleotides outside the gene matches: 4. This chain's CDR3 is CASSLEGTGPEAFF. DNA for the CDR3: TGTGCCAGCAGCTTAGAGGGGACAGGCCCTGAAGCTTTCTTT.

V and J are TRBV28 and TRBJ1-2; 8 nucleotides agree with TRBD1. There are 18 residues in the CDR3. Germline CDR1 and CDR2: MDHEN and SYDVKM. J lost 4 bases, V lost 4 bases, and 17 bases had no gene match. CDR3 region: CASSSLALTDRAGYGYTF. Written as DNA, the CDR3 is TGTGCCAGCAGTTCGCTGGCCCTAACGGACAGGGCGGGCTATGGCTACACCTTC.

The CDR3 DNA reads as TGTGCCATCGGGGCCACTAGCAATCAGCCCCAGCATTTT. Residues: CAIGATSNQPQHF. This chain connects TRBV10-3 to TRBJ1-5; D may be TRBD1 (5 bases). CDR1 and CDR2 (germline): ENHRY, SYGVKD. With 8 bases removed from V and 0 bases from J, the gap between germline ends came to 8 bases. The CDR3 consists of 13 residues.

CDR3 coding DNA: TGTGCCAGCAGACGGATAGACAGGGAGACTGAAGCTTTCTTT. It yields the protein CASRRIDRETEAFF. V usage is TRBV28 and J usage is TRBJ1-1; 7 bases map to TRBD1. The germline CDR1 and CDR2 sequences are MDHEN and SYDVKM. V lost 6 bases to trimming and J lost 5 bases; unmatched junction nucleotides: 9. The CDR3 runs 14 residues.

This chain links TRBV19 with TRBJ2-7; TRBD2 agrees at 10 bases. Trimming removed 5 bases from V and 0 bases from J; junction bases left unmatched: 4. CDR3 length: 15 amino acids. Germline assignment: CDR1 LNHDA and CDR2 SQIVND (reference sequence). CDR3 coding DNA: TGTGCCAGTAGTTCCCGACTAGCGGGCTCCTACGAGCAGTACTTC. Encoded protein: CASSSRLAGSYEQYF.